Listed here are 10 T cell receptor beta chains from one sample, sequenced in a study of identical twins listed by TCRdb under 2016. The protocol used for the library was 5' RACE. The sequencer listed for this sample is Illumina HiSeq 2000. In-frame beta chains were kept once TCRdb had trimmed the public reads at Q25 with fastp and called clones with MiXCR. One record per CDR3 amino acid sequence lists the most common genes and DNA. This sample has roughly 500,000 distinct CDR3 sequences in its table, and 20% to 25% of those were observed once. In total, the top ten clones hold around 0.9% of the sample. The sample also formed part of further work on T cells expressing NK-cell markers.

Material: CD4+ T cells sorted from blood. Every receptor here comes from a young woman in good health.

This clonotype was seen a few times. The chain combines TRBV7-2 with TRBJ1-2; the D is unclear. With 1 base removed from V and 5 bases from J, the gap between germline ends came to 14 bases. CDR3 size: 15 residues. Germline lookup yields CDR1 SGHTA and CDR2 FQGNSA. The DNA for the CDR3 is TGTGCCAGCAGCTTAGACGGCAGAGCCTCATATGGCTACACCTTC. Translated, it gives CASSLDGRASYGYTF.

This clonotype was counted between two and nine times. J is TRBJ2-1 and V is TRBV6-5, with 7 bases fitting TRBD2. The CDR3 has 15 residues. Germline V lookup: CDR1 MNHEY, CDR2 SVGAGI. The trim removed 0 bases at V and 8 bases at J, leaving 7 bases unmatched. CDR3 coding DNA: TGTGCCAGCAGTTACTCGGTAGCGGGTAGAGATGAGCAGTTCTTC. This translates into CASSYSVAGRDEQFF.

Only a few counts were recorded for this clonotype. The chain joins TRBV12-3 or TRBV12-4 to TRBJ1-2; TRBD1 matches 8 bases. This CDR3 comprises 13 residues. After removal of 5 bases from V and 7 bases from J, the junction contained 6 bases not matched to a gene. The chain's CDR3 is CASSVTGASGYTF. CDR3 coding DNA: TGTGCCAGCAGTGTGACAGGGGCTTCTGGCTACACCTTC.

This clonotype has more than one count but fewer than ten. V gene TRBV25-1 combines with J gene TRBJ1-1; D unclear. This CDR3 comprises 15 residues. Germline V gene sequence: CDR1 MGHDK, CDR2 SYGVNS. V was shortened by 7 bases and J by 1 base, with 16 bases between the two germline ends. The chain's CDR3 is CASTDYGRANTEAFF. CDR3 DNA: TGTGCCAGCACCGACTATGGGAGAGCGAACACTGAAGCTTTCTTT.

CDR3 in DNA: TGCGCCAGCCAGGTAGGAACTAGCGGATACAATGAGCAGTTCTTC. Translating it yields CASQVGTSGYNEQFF. The chain uses TRBV5-1 and TRBJ2-1; TRBD2 matches 8 bases. This CDR3 has 15 residues. Germline-derived CDR1 and CDR2 are SGHRS and YFSETQ. Losses at the gene ends were 7 bases for V and 4 bases for J; bases not matched to a gene: 10.

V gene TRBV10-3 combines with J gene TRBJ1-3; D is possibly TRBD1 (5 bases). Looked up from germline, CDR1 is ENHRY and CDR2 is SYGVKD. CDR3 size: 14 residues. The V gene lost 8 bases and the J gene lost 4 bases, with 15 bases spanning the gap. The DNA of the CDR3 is TGTGCCATCTCCCCTGGGGGGACCGGAAACACCATATATTTT. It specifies CAISPGGTGNTIYF.

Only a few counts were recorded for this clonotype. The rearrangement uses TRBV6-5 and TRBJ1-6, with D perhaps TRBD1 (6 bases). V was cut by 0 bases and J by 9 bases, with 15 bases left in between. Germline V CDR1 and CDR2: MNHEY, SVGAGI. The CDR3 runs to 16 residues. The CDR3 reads CASSYSSGTLFSPLHF. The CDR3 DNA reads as TGTGCCAGCAGTTACTCGTCCGGGACATTATTTTCACCCCTCCACTTT.

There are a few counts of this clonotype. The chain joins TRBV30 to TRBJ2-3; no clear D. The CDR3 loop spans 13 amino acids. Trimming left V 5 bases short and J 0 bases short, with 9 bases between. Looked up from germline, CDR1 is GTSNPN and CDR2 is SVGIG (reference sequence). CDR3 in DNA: TGTGCCTGGGGGGTTAAGAGCACAGATACGCAGTATTTT. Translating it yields CAWGVKSTDTQYF.

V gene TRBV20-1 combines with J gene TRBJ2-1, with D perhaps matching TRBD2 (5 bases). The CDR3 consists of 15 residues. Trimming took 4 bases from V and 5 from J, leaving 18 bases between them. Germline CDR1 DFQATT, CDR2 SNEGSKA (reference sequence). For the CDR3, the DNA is TGCAGTGCTAAGGGAGACCTTTTCTTGCACAATGAGCAGTTCTTC. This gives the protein CSAKGDLFLHNEQFF.

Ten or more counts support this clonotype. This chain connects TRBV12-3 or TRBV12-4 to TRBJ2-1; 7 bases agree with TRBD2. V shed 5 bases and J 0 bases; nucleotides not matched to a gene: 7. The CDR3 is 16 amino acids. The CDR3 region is CASSQPGLSSYNEQFF. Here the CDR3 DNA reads TGTGCCAGCAGTCAACCGGGACTAAGCTCCTACAATGAGCAGTTCTTC.